The present entry profiles one T cell receptor beta chain with its context. Its specificity is not known. CDR3 size: 14 residues. The germline V and J ends were trimmed by 3 bases and 8 bases, with 14 bases remaining between them. Germline V gene lookup returns CDR1 SEHNR and CDR2 FQNEAQ (reference sequence). The sample belongs to a study of cytomegalovirus exposure and HLA in healthy donors. Study details: Findings of an earlier analysis included more than 90 million unique TCR beta sequences from 180 million or so T cells. Among the roughly 400 genotyped donors, around 81% were placed in the Caucasian-associated ancestry cluster. Some 85 million unique TCRs, all from HLA-typed donors, were included in an early release of the data.

Notes on the study in general: Earlier analysis looked at TCR beta V segments, and most were productive about 90% or about 30% of the time.

The PCR employed 60 Vbeta primers together with 13 Jbeta primers. Measured with immunoSEQ multiplex PCR; TCRdb has only the in-frame clones, and not every one. The repertoire includes some 150,000 clones, almost 85% of them detected once, and roughly 3.4% sits in the top ten. This clonotype was obtained from a man aged 18 to 35 in good health and CMV-seropositive. The rearrangement uses TRBV7-9 and TRBJ2-4; tentative D call: TRBD1 (5 bases). Sequencing was performed on PBMCs. The CDR3 here is CASSFGQTVDIQYF. The CDR3 DNA sequence: TGTGCCAGCAGCTTTGGGCAGACAGTTGACATTCAGTACTTC. Full variable domain (outside the CDR3, taken from reference TRBV7-9 and TRBJ2-4): DTGVSQNPRHKITKRGQNVTFRCDPISEHNRLYWYRQTLGQGPEFLTYFQNEAQLEKSRLLSDRFSAERPKGSFSTLEIQRTEQGDSAMYLCASSFGQTVDIQYFGAGTRLSVL.